Each of the 27 T cell receptor beta chains below was sequenced from the same sample in a study of blood T cell repertoires in COVID-19. Profiling relied on immunoSEQ multiplex PCR, and the TCRdb table lists in-frame clones only, not all of them. The repertoire includes fewer than 300,000 clones, approximately 89% of them detected once, and 2% to 2.5% sits in the top ten. The specimen sequenced was peripheral blood. These receptor sequences come from a woman aged 30 to 39 with COVID-19, enrolled during active disease.

The chain is built from TRBV9 and TRBJ1-3, with D tentatively TRBD1 (6 bases). The length of the CDR3 is 15 residues. Germline V gene sequence: CDR1 SGDLS, CDR2 YYNGEE. The V gene lost 3 bases and the J gene lost 7 bases, with 17 bases spanning the gap. The CDR3 coding sequence is TGTGCCAGCAGCGCCCAGGACAACAGGGACAACACCATATATTTT. As protein: CASSAQDNRDNTIYF.

The chain employs TRBV5-1 and TRBJ1-1, with 11 bases fitting TRBD1. Germline V gene lookup returns CDR1 SGHRS and CDR2 YFSETQ. With V trimmed by 4 bases and J by 1 base, 6 bases remained unmatched. CDR3 length: 16 amino acids. CDR3 protein: CASSLRTGGTNTEAFF. CDR3 bases: TGCGCCAGCAGCCTACGGACAGGGGGCACGAACACTGAAGCTTTCTTT.

The V call is TRBV28, the J call TRBJ1-2, with TRBD1 identical over 8 bases. The CDR3 runs 13 residues. Germline-derived CDR1 and CDR2 are MDHEN and SYDVKM. Germline trimming cut 5 bases from V and 4 bases from J; bases unmatched to any gene: 3. The CDR3 sequence: CASSEQGGYGYTF. CDR3 coding DNA: TGTGCCAGCAGTGAACAGGGGGGCTATGGCTACACCTTC.

This chain uses TRBV30 with TRBJ2-5, with 10 bases matching TRBD1. After removal of 3 bases from V and 4 bases from J, the junction contained 2 bases not matched to a gene. The CDR3 runs 13 residues. Germline V CDR1 and CDR2: GTSNPN, SVGIG (reference sequence). The CDR3 DNA sequence: TGTGCCTGGAGGGGGGACAGGGGAGAGACCCAGTACTTC. This gives the protein CAWRGDRGETQYF.

This clone was recorded once. V and J are TRBV28 and TRBJ1-2; perhaps TRBD1 as D (6 bases). The CDR3 covers 14 residues. V was shortened by 6 bases and J by 0 bases, with 11 bases between the two germline ends. From germline, CDR1 is MDHEN and CDR2 SYDVKM. The chain's CDR3 is CASRTGTTNYGYTF. The CDR3 coding sequence is TGTGCCAGCAGGACCGGGACAACTAACTATGGCTACACCTTC.

This chain joins TRBV11-2 and TRBJ1-1; D may be TRBD1 (6 bases). The CDR3 runs to 14 residues. V lost 5 bases and J 2 bases, leaving 12 bases between the germline ends. Germline loops: CDR1 SGHAT, CDR2 FQNNGV. Here the CDR3 reads CASSTRGANTEAFF. CDR3 coding DNA: TGTGCCAGCAGCACCCGGGGGGCCAACACTGAAGCTTTCTTT. Full variable domain (outside the CDR3, taken from reference TRBV11-2 and TRBJ1-1): EAGVAQSPRYKIIEKRQSVAFWCNPISGHATLYWYQQILGQGPKLLIQFQNNGVVDDSQLPKDRFSAERLKGVDSTLKIQPAKLEDSAVYLCASSTRGANTEAFFGQGTRLTVV.

The chain combines TRBV12-3 or TRBV12-4 with TRBJ2-5; no clear D gene. This CDR3 spans 11 amino acids. V was trimmed by 4 bases and J by 5 bases, leaving 5 bases between them. The CDR3 loop is CASSSGETQYF. DNA for the CDR3: TGTGCCAGCAGTTCCGGGGAGACCCAGTACTTC.

The CDR3 protein is CAISETSGLYEQYF. The CDR3 region has the DNA TGTGCCATCAGTGAGACTAGCGGCCTATACGAGCAGTACTTC. The chain is built from TRBV10-3 and TRBJ2-7; 8 nucleotides align to TRBD2. V lost 2 bases and J lost 4; bases outside the gene matches: 4. This CDR3 is 14 amino acids long. Germline values: CDR1 ENHRY, CDR2 SYGVKD.

The V gene is TRBV7-7, the J gene TRBJ2-6; unclear D gene. The CDR3 consists of 15 residues. The germline V gene encodes CDR1 SSHAT and CDR2 FNYEAQ (reference sequence). Deletions cut 5 bases from V and 0 bases from J, with 8 bases between. The CDR3 sequence: CASSKTASGANVLTF. The CDR3 nucleotides read TGTGCCAGCAGCAAAACAGCCTCTGGGGCCAACGTCCTGACTTTC.

This chain uses TRBV5-1 with TRBJ1-2; 7 bases are a match to TRBD1. V lost 0 bases to trimming and J lost 3 bases; unmatched junction nucleotides: 8. Per germline, CDR1 SGHRS and CDR2 YFSETQ. The CDR3 loop spans 16 amino acids. The CDR3, as DNA: TGCGCCAGCAGCTTGGAGGTACAGGGGACCGACTATGGCTACACCTTC. It is translated as CASSLEVQGTDYGYTF.

This clone was seen a few times. This chain links TRBV27 with TRBJ2-7, with D perhaps matching TRBD1 (6 bases). The CDR3 has 14 residues. Between the trimmed V and J ends, which lost 7 bases and 4 bases, there was a span of 17 bases. The germline CDR1 and CDR2 sequences are MNHEY and SMNVEV (reference sequence). The CDR3 reads CASTQRGGRYEQYF. Here the CDR3 DNA reads TGTGCCAGCACTCAGCGAGGGGGAAGGTACGAGCAGTACTTC.

The CDR3 loop reads CASSQDSSGRRNTGELFF. The CDR3 nucleotides are TGTGCCAGCAGCCAAGATAGCAGCGGACGGCGGAACACCGGGGAGCTGTTTTTT. V and J are TRBV14 and TRBJ2-2; D is perhaps TRBD2 (5 bases). Trimming left V 0 bases short and J 1 base short, with 15 bases between. The germline V gene encodes CDR1 SGHDN and CDR2 FVKESK. There are 18 residues in the CDR3. Filled out from reference TRBV14 and TRBJ2-2, the complete variable domain reads EAGVTQFPSHSVIEKGQTVTLRCDPISGHDNLYWYRRVMGKEIKFLLHFVKESKQDESGMPNNRFLAERTGGTYSTLKVQPAELEDSGVYFCASSQDSSGRRNTGELFFGEGSRLTVL.

About this clone itself: Its ends do not fully match the called genes, so a read error is possible. This chain uses TRBV3-1 (or the pseudogene TRBV3-2) with TRBJ2-1, with TRBD2 identical over 8 bases. The CDR3 contains 11 residues. Looked up from germline, CDR1 is LGHDT and CDR2 is YNNKEL (reference sequence). The CDR3 nucleotides read TGTGCCAGCAGCCAAGGACTAGCGCTCATCTTC. Amino acids: CASSQGLALIF.

Only one count was recorded for this clone. The rearrangement uses TRBV2 and TRBJ1-1; possibly TRBD1 for D (5 bases). V lost 9 bases and J 0 bases, leaving 20 bases between the germline ends. CDR1 is SNHLY, CDR2 FYNNEI, per germline. CDR3 length: 16 residues. The DNA of the CDR3 is TGTGCCAGTCAAGCTCCAGGGATCCTTATGAACACTGAAGCTTTCTTT. Its protein is CASQAPGILMNTEAFF.

The rearrangement links TRBV5-4 to TRBJ1-1; TRBD1 matches at 8 bases. With V trimmed by 1 base and J by 4 bases, 9 bases remained unmatched. This CDR3 is 16 amino acids long. In germline, CDR1 is SGHNT, CDR2 YYREEE (reference sequence). The CDR3 region has the DNA TGTGCCAGCAGCTTGAGGACAGGGCGGGGGGGCACTGAAGCTTTCTTT. Translating it yields CASSLRTGRGGTEAFF.

This chain joins TRBV9 and TRBJ1-3; D is perhaps TRBD1 (5 bases). This CDR3 is 16 amino acids long. Germline V lookup: CDR1 SGDLS, CDR2 YYNGEE. The V end was cut by 4 bases, the J end by 0 bases, with 14 bases between. CDR3 region: CASSKSTGGSGNTIYF. Written as DNA, the CDR3 is TGTGCCAGCAGCAAGAGTACAGGTGGCTCTGGAAACACCATATATTTT.

This rearrangement joins TRBV18 to TRBJ2-2; D is ambiguous. The CDR3 extends over 14 amino acids. Trimming pared 4 bases from V and 1 base from J, leaving 7 bases between. CDR1 is KGHSH and CDR2 is LQKENI in the germline V gene. As DNA, the CDR3 is TGTGCCAGCTCACTAAGACAGAACACCGGGGAGCTGTTTTTT. This sequence encodes CASSLRQNTGELFF.

The CDR3, as DNA: TGTGCCAGCAGTTTCGACAGGTTCGCAACTAATGAAAAACTGTTTTTT. This codes for CASSFDRFATNEKLFF. This chain joins TRBV27 and TRBJ1-4; D is perhaps TRBD1 (6 bases). The CDR3 is 16 amino acids. V dropped 3 bases and J dropped 0 bases, with 11 bases sitting between them. Per germline, CDR1 MNHEY and CDR2 SMNVEV (reference sequence). Using reference TRBV27 and TRBJ1-4 for the parts outside the CDR3, the full variable domain is EAQVTQNPRYLITVTGKKLTVTCSQNMNHEYMSWYRQDPGLGLRQIYYSMNVEVTDKGDVPEGYKVSRKEKRNFPLILESPSPNQTSLYFCASSFDRFATNEKLFFGSGTQLSVL.

V gene TRBV19 combines with J gene TRBJ1-1; tentatively, D is TRBD1 (6 bases). This CDR3 is 14 amino acids long. V lost 6 bases to trimming and J lost 1 base, with 12 bases between them. Germline-derived CDR1 and CDR2 are LNHDA and SQIVND (reference sequence). CDR3 in DNA: TGTGCCAGTAGCACAGGGAACGGGAACACTGAAGCTTTCTTT. Its protein product is CASSTGNGNTEAFF.

This chain uses TRBV10-1 with TRBJ2-1; the match to TRBD2 covers 10 bases. This CDR3 is 15 amino acids long. Germline V lookup: CDR1 WNHNN, CDR2 SYGVQD (reference sequence). Losses at the gene ends were 5 bases for V and 4 bases for J; bases not matched to a gene: 5. The CDR3 coding sequence is TGCGCCAGCAGTAGCGGGAGGGCCCGGTACAATGAGCAGTTCTTC. Amino acid sequence: CASSSGRARYNEQFF.

The V gene is TRBV29-1, the J gene TRBJ1-1; 7 bases align to TRBD1. With V trimmed by 6 bases and J by 4 bases, 8 bases remained unmatched. The length of the CDR3 is 13 residues. Germline V gene lookup returns CDR1 SQVTM and CDR2 ANQGSEA. CDR3 nucleotides: TGCAGCGTGGAGGGACAGATTTTCACTGAAGCTTTCTTT. Translation gives CSVEGQIFTEAFF.

The count of this clone is one. The chain carries TRBV7-9 and TRBJ2-1, with TRBD2 matching 11 bases. This CDR3 is 15 amino acids long. CDR1 SEHNR and CDR2 FQNEAQ come from the germline V gene (reference sequence). Losses at the gene ends were 2 bases for V and 8 bases for J; bases not matched to a gene: 5. This CDR3 is CASSLTSGSLHEQFF. The CDR3 nucleotides are TGTGCCAGCAGCTTAACTAGCGGGAGTCTGCATGAGCAGTTCTTC. Filled out from reference TRBV7-9 and TRBJ2-1, the complete variable domain reads DTGVSQNPRHKITKRGQNVTFRCDPISEHNRLYWYRQTLGQGPEFLTYFQNEAQLEKSRLLSDRFSAERPKGSFSTLEIQRTEQGDSAMYLCASSLTSGSLHEQFFGPGTRLTVL.

This chain connects TRBV7-9 to TRBJ2-7; 12 bases line up with TRBD2. The CDR3 totals 14 residues. Germline assignment: CDR1 SEHNR and CDR2 FQNEAQ (reference sequence). V gave up 0 bases and J gave up 7 bases; unmatched junction bases: 1. CDR3 DNA: TGTGCCAGCAGCTTAGCAGGACTAGCGGGAGAGCAGTACTTC. Translated, it gives CASSLAGLAGEQYF. The full variable domain, its missing parts supplied by reference TRBV7-9 and TRBJ2-7, is DTGVSQNPRHKITKRGQNVTFRCDPISEHNRLYWYRQTLGQGPEFLTYFQNEAQLEKSRLLSDRFSAERPKGSFSTLEIQRTEQGDSAMYLCASSLAGLAGEQYFGPGTRLTVT.

DNA for the CDR3: TGCGCCAGCAGCCCGACAGGCCTGGGTGAAAAACTGTTTTTT. Its translation is CASSPTGLGEKLFF. This chain links TRBV5-1 with TRBJ1-4; D is possibly TRBD1 (6 bases). The CDR3 has 14 residues. The ends were cut back, 4 bases at V and 7 bases at J, with 14 bases in the middle. Germline V gene data show CDR1 as SGHRS and CDR2 as YFSETQ.

This chain joins TRBV7-2 and TRBJ2-3; D possibly corresponds to TRBD2 (6 bases). The CDR3 runs to 15 residues. CDR1 is SGHTA, CDR2 FQGNSA, per germline. V lost 4 bases to trimming and J lost 4 bases, with 15 bases between them. This chain's CDR3 is CASSSRRAISDTQYF. The CDR3, as DNA: TGTGCCAGCAGCTCCCGGAGGGCGATATCAGATACGCAGTATTTT. The variable domain in full, completed from reference TRBV7-2 and TRBJ2-3, reads GAGVSQSPSNKVTEKGKDVELRCDPISGHTALYWYRQSLGQGLEFLIYFQGNSAPDKSGLPSDRFSAERTGGSVSTLTIQRTQQEDSAVYLCASSSRRAISDTQYFGPGTRLTVL.

The rearrangement links TRBV6-5 to TRBJ2-3; TRBD2 aligns across 10 bases. Losses at the gene ends were 4 bases for V and 3 bases for J; bases not matched to a gene: 1. From germline, CDR1 is MNHEY and CDR2 SVGAGI. The CDR3 has 14 amino acids. Here the CDR3 reads CASSSTSGTDTQYF. The CDR3 DNA follows: TGTGCCAGCAGTTCGACTAGCGGGACAGATACGCAGTATTTT.

The chain carries TRBV27 and TRBJ2-7, with 10 bases lining up with TRBD2. Trimming at V came to 1 base and at J to 3 bases, leaving 6 bases not matched to a gene. From germline, CDR1 is MNHEY and CDR2 SMNVEV (reference sequence). CDR3 length: 16 residues. In nucleotides, the CDR3 is TGTGCCAGCAGTTTATTCGCTAGCGGGAGCAGCTACGAGCAGTACTTC. This codes for CASSLFASGSSYEQYF.